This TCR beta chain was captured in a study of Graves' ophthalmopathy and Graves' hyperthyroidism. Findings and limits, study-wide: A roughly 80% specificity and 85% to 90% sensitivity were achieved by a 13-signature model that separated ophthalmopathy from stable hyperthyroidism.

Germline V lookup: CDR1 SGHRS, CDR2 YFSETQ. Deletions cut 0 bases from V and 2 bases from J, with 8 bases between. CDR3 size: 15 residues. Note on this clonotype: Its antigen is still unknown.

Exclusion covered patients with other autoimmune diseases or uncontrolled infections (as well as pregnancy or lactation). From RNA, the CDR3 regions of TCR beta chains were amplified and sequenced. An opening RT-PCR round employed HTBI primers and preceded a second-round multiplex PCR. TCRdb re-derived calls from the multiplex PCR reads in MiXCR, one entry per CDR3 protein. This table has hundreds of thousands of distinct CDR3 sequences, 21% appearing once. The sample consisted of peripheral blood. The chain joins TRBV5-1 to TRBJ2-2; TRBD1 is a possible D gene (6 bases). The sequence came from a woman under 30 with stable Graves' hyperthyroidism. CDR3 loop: CASSLGDTNTGELFF. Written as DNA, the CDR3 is TGCGCCAGCAGCTTGGGGGACACAAACACCGGGGAGCTGTTTTTT. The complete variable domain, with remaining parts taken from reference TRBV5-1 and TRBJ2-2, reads KAGVTQTPRYLIKTRGQQVTLSCSPISGHRSVSWYQQTPGQGLQFLFEYFSETQRNKGNFPGRFSGRQFSNSRSEMNVSTLELGDSALYLCASSLGDTNTGELFFGEGSRLTVL.